This T cell receptor (beta chain) was documented in a study of blood T cell repertoires in COVID-19. Trimming removed 5 bases from V and 3 bases from J; junction bases left unmatched: 11. The CDR3 loop spans 17 amino acids. Germline V gives CDR1 MDHEN, CDR2 SYDVKM. TCRdb's copy holds only in-frame clones and misses some; the assay was immunoSEQ multiplex PCR. Seen here are 88,000 or so clones, roughly 85% observed once, and the top ten hold under 4.5%. This TCR came from a man aged 55 to 70 with acute or convalescent COVID-19. The rearrangement uses TRBV28 and TRBJ1-5, with 9 bases fitting TRBD1. The material sequenced was peripheral blood. The CDR3 DNA is TGTGCCAGCAGTCCCGAACTAGACAGGGGGTTCAATCAGCCCCAGCATTTT. This codes for CASSPELDRGFNQPQHF.